These T cell receptor beta chains were read from a single sample in a study of T cell responses to AZD1222 COVID-19 vaccine. Only in-frame clones appear in the TCRdb table, and some are missing; sequencing was by immunoSEQ multiplex PCR. Of tens of thousands of clones detected, approximately 90% appear once; the ten largest clones hold approximately 10%. This specimen was peripheral blood, taken on day 0 of AZD1222 vaccination. The receptors shown here come from an adult in good health. Each CDR3 is given with its conserved first and last residue. D genes are given only for firm matches. Clone size is stated in some rows and not others, as once, few, many or a class when expanded.

D gene | J gene | clone size | V gene | CDR3 protein | CDR3 DNA
NA | TRBJ1-5 | once | TRBV15 | CATSSQGRHQPQHF | TGTGCCACCAGCTCTCAGGGTCGGCACCAGCCCCAGCATTTT
NA | TRBJ1-5 | NA | TRBV27 | CASSLSRGSQPQHF | TGTGCCAGCAGTTTATCGCGGGGTTCCCAGCCCCAGCATTTT
NA | TRBJ2-3 | NA | TRBV18 | CASSPQGSTDTQYF | TGTGCCAGCTCTCCCCAGGGGAGCACAGATACGCAGTATTTT
TRBD1 | TRBJ1-1 | NA | TRBV30 | CAWSLGTVNTEAFF | TGTGCCTGGAGTTTAGGGACAGTGAACACTGAAGCTTTCTTT
TRBD1 | TRBJ1-1 | NA | TRBV18 | CASSLRQGGVDAEAFF | TGTGCCAGCTCACTTCGACAGGGAGGTGTGGACGCTGAAGCTTTCTTT
NA | TRBJ1-2 | NA | TRBV7-8 | CASSLVAGGYTF | TGTGCCAGCAGCTTAGTGGCAGGGGGCTACACCTTC
NA | TRBJ2-7 | NA | TRBV7-7 | CASSLVGGSEQYF | TGTGCCAGCAGCTTAGTTGGGGGATCCGAGCAGTACTTC
TRBD1 | TRBJ1-1 | NA | TRBV6-5 | CASSFGQGLNTEAFF | TGTGCCAGCAGTTTCGGACAGGGACTGAACACTGAAGCTTTCTTT
TRBD1 | TRBJ1-6 | NA | TRBV27 | CASTDRGNSPLHF | TGTGCCAGCACCGACAGGGGCAATTCACCCCTCCACTTT
NA | TRBJ2-2 | NA | TRBV5-6 | CASSLGGVGRGTGELFF | TGTGCCAGCAGCTTAGGAGGGGTTGGTCGCGGCACCGGGGAGCTGTTTTTT
NA | TRBJ2-2 | few | TRBV7-9 | CASSLGRGPGELFF | TGTGCCAGCAGCTTAGGTCGGGGCCCCGGGGAGCTGTTTTTT
NA | TRBJ1-4 | few | TRBV7-9 | CASSLRGQVITNEKLFF | TGTGCCAGCAGCTTACGGGGCCAGGTGATCACTAATGAAAAACTGTTTTTT
TRBD1 | TRBJ2-7 | NA | TRBV9 | CASSDTGTGAVEQYF | TGTGCCAGCAGCGATACCGGGACAGGGGCCGTCGAGCAGTACTTC
NA | TRBJ1-1 | NA | TRBV3-1/TRBV3-2 | CASSQDGGVLAFF | TGTGCCAGCAGCCAAGACGGGGGGGTTTTGGCTTTCTTT
NA | TRBJ2-7 | NA | TRBV5-1 | CASSSQRTSYEQYF | TGCGCCAGCAGCTCCCAGCGGACTTCTTACGAGCAGTACTTC
TRBD1 | TRBJ2-7 | NA | TRBV6-5 | CASSYGGGQGEQYF | TGTGCCAGCAGTTACGGTGGGGGACAGGGCGAGCAGTACTTC